A single sample is the source of the 30 T cell receptor beta chains below, sequenced in a study of blood T cell repertoires in COVID-19. TCRdb keeps only in-frame clones here, not all; method: immunoSEQ multiplex PCR. Here the sample spans some 200,000 clones, about 79% being singletons. The specimen was peripheral blood. All receptors come from a middle-aged woman who had recovered from COVID-19.

The chain couples TRBV7-2 to TRBJ1-2, with a tentative D call TRBD1 (6 bases). CDR1 SGHTA and CDR2 FQGNSA come from the germline V gene. The CDR3 runs 14 residues. Trimming removed 5 bases from V and 5 bases from J, with 15 bases in between. The CDR3 region is CASSDPGAGYGYTF. The CDR3 DNA reads TGTGCCAGCAGCGACCCAGGGGCAGGTTATGGCTACACCTTC.

This clone was seen more than once but under ten times. Here the CDR3 DNA reads TGTGCCAGCAGCTTAGGTGCAGGGGCGAGTGAGCAGTTCTTC. As protein: CASSLGAGASEQFF. The chain combines TRBV7-2 with TRBJ2-1, with a possible D match to TRBD1 (6 bases). The CDR3 is made up of 14 amino acids. Looked up from germline, CDR1 is SGHTA and CDR2 is FQGNSA. V lost 1 base to trimming and J lost 9 bases, with 13 bases between them.

The rearrangement links TRBV28 to TRBJ1-6; no clear D gene. There are 15 residues in the CDR3. The V gene lost 6 bases and the J gene lost 6 bases, with 15 bases spanning the gap. CDR1 and CDR2 from the germline V gene are MDHEN and SYDVKM. The CDR3 bases are TGTGCCAGCAGCCAACCACAGCTTCCTAATTCACCCCTCCACTTT. Encoded protein: CASSQPQLPNSPLHF.

This sequence joins TRBV11-3 and TRBJ1-3, with TRBD1 identical over 7 bases. V dropped 5 bases and J dropped 0; count of bases not matched to a gene: 7. The CDR3 totals 16 residues. The germline CDR1 and CDR2 sequences are SGHNT and YENEEA. CDR3 residues: CASSLQTGPSGNTIYF. The CDR3 nucleotides read TGTGCCAGCAGCCTACAGACAGGGCCCTCTGGAAACACCATATATTTT.

The chain joins TRBV19 to TRBJ1-2; 9 bases are shared with TRBD1. CDR3 length: 17 residues. V shed 7 bases and J 6 bases; nucleotides not matched to a gene: 18. The germline gives CDR1 LNHDA, CDR2 SQIVND (reference sequence). The DNA for the CDR3 is TGTGCCAGTACCCGGGGACAGGGAACCTTTATTACCGATGGCTACACCTTC. This translates into CASTRGQGTFITDGYTF.

V is TRBV20-1 and J is TRBJ1-2; D is possibly TRBD1 (5 bases). CDR1 is DFQATT and CDR2 is SNEGSKA in the germline V gene (reference sequence). V was cut by 3 bases and J by 0 bases, with 20 bases left in between. CDR3 length: 17 residues. CDR3 DNA sequence: TGCAGTGCTAGTGGGTTTGGTGGGGCAGGTACTAACTATGGCTACACCTTC. It specifies CSASGFGGAGTNYGYTF.

This chain uses TRBV24-1 with TRBJ2-5; 10 bases align to TRBD1. This CDR3 is 16 amino acids long. Germline V lookup: CDR1 KGHDR, CDR2 SFDVKD. V was clipped by 0 bases and J by 2 bases; unmatched bases: 2. CDR3 sequence (DNA): TGTGCCACCAGTGATTTGCAGGGACAGGGGCAAGAGACCCAGTACTTC. This sequence encodes CATSDLQGQGQETQYF.

The chain combines TRBV10-3 with TRBJ2-7, with D unclear. The CDR3 totals 14 residues. Per the germline V gene, CDR1 is ENHRY and CDR2 is SYGVKD. Trimming left V 3 bases short and J 2 bases short, with 11 bases between. CDR3 sequence (DNA): TGTGCCATCAGTGACCAGCGAAACACCTACGAGCAGTACTTC. Its translation: CAISDQRNTYEQYF.

The chain employs TRBV30 and TRBJ2-1; 9 positions agree with TRBD2. V shed 4 bases and J 7 bases; nucleotides not matched to a gene: 5. The CDR3 is made up of 13 amino acids. Germline V CDR1 and CDR2: GTSNPN, SVGIG (reference sequence). The CDR3 nucleotides read TGTGCCTGGACTACTAGCGGGCCTAATGAGCAGTTCTTC. Its protein is CAWTTSGPNEQFF.

V usage is TRBV5-4 and J usage is TRBJ2-2; the match to TRBD2 covers 7 bases. CDR3 length equals 16 residues. CDR1 is SGHNT, CDR2 YYREEE, per germline (reference sequence). The V and J ends lost 2 bases and 1 base, in that order; junction bases with no gene match: 5. The CDR3 DNA reads TGTGCCAGCAGCTTCCCCTTAGCGGGGAACACCGGGGAGCTGTTTTTT. It is translated as CASSFPLAGNTGELFF.

The chain recombines TRBV18 with TRBJ1-3, with 8 bases that match TRBD1. V trimming: 2 bases; J trimming: 4 bases; junction bases outside the gene matches: 4. There are 15 residues in the CDR3. CDR1 is KGHSH and CDR2 is LQKENI in the germline V gene. CDR3 protein: CASSPGQGIGNTIYF. In DNA, the CDR3 is TGTGCCAGCTCACCAGGACAGGGCATAGGAAACACCATATATTTT.

The chain links TRBV19 to TRBJ2-3; 13 nucleotides match TRBD2. The CDR3 totals 16 residues. Germline lookup yields CDR1 LNHDA and CDR2 SQIVND (reference sequence). Trimming removed 3 bases from V and 4 bases from J; junction bases left unmatched: 4. CDR3 loop: CASSIGTSGVADTQYF. CDR3 nucleotides: TGTGCCAGTAGTATCGGGACTAGCGGGGTTGCAGATACGCAGTATTTT.

This clone came up many times. V is TRBV6-1 and J is TRBJ1-2, with D tentatively TRBD1 (6 bases). The germline CDR1 and CDR2 sequences are MNHNS and SASEGT. Trimming shortened V by 0 bases and J by 8 bases, and 16 bases separated the two germline ends. This CDR3 has 15 amino acids. The CDR3 region is CASSEALHQGPGYTF. The DNA of the CDR3 is TGTGCCAGCAGTGAAGCGCTTCATCAGGGGCCGGGCTACACCTTC.

The rearrangement uses TRBV2 and TRBJ1-5, with D possibly matching TRBD1 (6 bases). The CDR3 length is 15 residues. Trimming shortened V by 7 bases and J by 5 bases, and 18 bases separated the two germline ends. Germline assignment: CDR1 SNHLY and CDR2 FYNNEI. The CDR3 DNA sequence: TGTGCCAGCATCTCCGGGGGGGGGCAGGATCAGCCCCAGCATTTT. Protein product: CASISGGGQDQPQHF. The full variable domain, completed using reference TRBV2 and TRBJ1-5, is EPEVTQTPSHQVTQMGQEVILRCVPISNHLYFYWYRQILGQKVEFLVSFYNNEISEKSEIFDDQFSVERPDGSNFTLKIRSTKLEDSAMYFCASISGGGQDQPQHFGDGTRLSIL.

The chain uses TRBV11-2 and TRBJ2-2; TRBD2 matches at 8 bases. From germline, CDR1 is SGHAT and CDR2 FQNNGV. The length of the CDR3 is 17 residues. V gave up 5 bases and J gave up 2 bases; unmatched junction bases: 10. CDR3 coding DNA: TGTGCCAGCAGCCTATATGGACTAGCTCCTAACACCGGGGAGCTGTTTTTT. Translation: CASSLYGLAPNTGELFF.

The chain has TRBV10-3 and TRBJ1-2; possibly TRBD1 for D (5 bases). CDR1 and CDR2 from the germline V gene are ENHRY and SYGVKD. The CDR3 is made up of 16 amino acids. V was shortened by 6 bases and J by 0 bases, with 17 bases between the two germline ends. The chain's CDR3 is CAISPGLTTPNYGYTF. CDR3 sequence (DNA): TGTGCCATCAGCCCGGGACTCACAACTCCTAACTATGGCTACACCTTC.

This clone has ten or more counts. V gene TRBV5-6 combines with J gene TRBJ2-3, with TRBD2 matching 7 bases. J gave up 6 bases and V 10 bases, and 17 bases lay outside the gene matches. The CDR3 runs 15 residues. Germline CDR1 SGHDT, CDR2 YYEEEE. This CDR3 is CASHEAGDPRDTQYF. The CDR3, as DNA: TGTGCCTCGCACGAGGCGGGGGACCCTAGGGATACGCAGTATTTT.

The chain employs TRBV28 and TRBJ1-2; TRBD1 is a possible D gene (6 bases). V was clipped by 6 bases and J by 4 bases, with 24 bases between them. The CDR3 is 17 residues long. Germline CDR1 reads MDHEN; CDR2 reads SYDVKM. In DNA form, the CDR3 reads TGTGCCAGCAGCCCTACAGGGTCCAACGTATCTATCTATGGCTACACCTTC. Protein sequence: CASSPTGSNVSIYGYTF.

The chain links TRBV27 to TRBJ2-7, with D perhaps TRBD2 (6 bases). The CDR3 is 12 residues long. Germline CDR1 and CDR2: MNHEY and SMNVEV (reference sequence). Trimming stripped 1 base from V and 9 bases from J, with 10 bases between. The CDR3 is CASSLLGTVQYF. The CDR3 DNA reads as TGTGCCAGCAGTTTATTAGGGACTGTGCAGTACTTC.

The rearrangement links TRBV6-5 to TRBJ1-1, with TRBD1 matching over 7 bases. The CDR3 sequence is 14 residues long. Looked up from germline, CDR1 is MNHEY and CDR2 is SVGAGI. V trimming: 7 bases; J trimming: 0 bases; junction bases outside the gene matches: 5. In DNA, the CDR3 is TGTGCCAGCACCCCAGGGGGGTTGAACACTGAAGCTTTCTTT. Encoded protein: CASTPGGLNTEAFF.

The rearrangement uses TRBV2 and TRBJ2-2; D not certain. Per the germline V gene, CDR1 is SNHLY and CDR2 is FYNNEI. V lost 2 bases, J lost 4 bases, and 5 bases lay in between. The CDR3 runs to 13 residues. The CDR3 DNA sequence: TGTGCCAGCAGTGAAAGTAGCACCGGGGAGCTGTTTTTT. It encodes CASSESSTGELFF.

This rearrangement joins TRBV6-5 to TRBJ2-2, with D maybe TRBD2 (5 bases). Trimming pared 6 bases from V and 7 bases from J, leaving 12 bases between. This CDR3 is 13 amino acids long. Germline CDR1 reads MNHEY; CDR2 reads SVGAGI. As DNA, the CDR3 is TGTGCCAGCAGCCCCGTACGGGGCGGGGAGCTGTTTTTT. Protein sequence: CASSPVRGGELFF.

In nucleotides, the CDR3 is TGTGCCAGCAGCTCCTCTAGCGGGGAAGAGACCCAGTACTTC. Translation: CASSSSSGEETQYF. The chain employs TRBV7-9 and TRBJ2-5; 9 bases align to TRBD2. The CDR3 spans 14 residues. The trim removed 4 bases at V and 3 bases at J, leaving 3 bases unmatched. The V gene's germline CDR1 is SEHNR and CDR2 FQNEAQ (reference sequence).

The chain has TRBV5-1 and TRBJ1-6; possibly TRBD1 for D (6 bases). With 4 bases removed from V and 5 bases from J, the gap between germline ends came to 10 bases. The CDR3 totals 14 residues. Per germline, CDR1 SGHRS and CDR2 YFSETQ. The CDR3 here is CASSAGDNNSPLHF. The CDR3 DNA reads TGCGCCAGCAGCGCCGGGGACAATAATTCACCCCTCCACTTT.

This clone appeared a single time. The rearrangement joins TRBV28 to TRBJ1-4; D is perhaps TRBD1 (5 bases). Germline CDR1 is MDHEN and CDR2 is SYDVKM. V shed 4 bases and J shed 4 bases, with 10 bases lying between them. This CDR3 region has 14 residues. The CDR3 region has the DNA TGTGCCAGCAGTTCCCACAGGCTTAATGAAAAACTGTTTTTT. Protein: CASSSHRLNEKLFF.

The chain links TRBV25-1 to TRBJ2-5; 15 bases fit TRBD2. J was trimmed by 5 bases and V by 4 bases; bases with no gene match: 5. The length of the CDR3 is 16 residues. Germline V gene sequence: CDR1 MGHDK, CDR2 SYGVNS. As DNA, the CDR3 is TGTGCCAGCAGTGGGACTAGCGGGGGGGCCTGGGAGACCCAGTACTTC. This translates into CASSGTSGGAWETQYF.

The chain couples TRBV6-4 to TRBJ1-1; unclear D gene. Germline loops: CDR1 MRHNA, CDR2 SNTAGT. The CDR3 covers 13 residues. Trimming shortened V by 7 bases and J by 5 bases, and 14 bases separated the two germline ends. The CDR3 sequence is CASKEMEGTEAFF. In nucleotides, the CDR3 is TGTGCCAGCAAAGAAATGGAGGGAACTGAAGCTTTCTTT.

The V and J genes are TRBV29-1 and TRBJ2-7; D may be TRBD1 (5 bases). Trimming removed 6 bases at V and 7 bases at J, with 22 bases between. The CDR3 runs 14 residues. Germline-derived CDR1 and CDR2 are SQVTM and ANQGSEA. In nucleotides, the CDR3 is TGCAGCGTCCCAATATCAGGGAATGAAGGGGAGCAGTACTTC. This encodes CSVPISGNEGEQYF.

The chain carries TRBV28 and TRBJ1-6; D unresolved. Looked up from germline, CDR1 is MDHEN and CDR2 is SYDVKM. Trimming pared 1 base from V and 5 bases from J, leaving 15 bases between. The CDR3 has 17 amino acids. The CDR3 nucleotides are TGTGCCAGCAGTTTATCCCCGTTCCGGTCGAATAATTCACCCCTCCACTTT. This gives the protein CASSLSPFRSNNSPLHF.

V is TRBV6-5 and J is TRBJ1-2; 8 nucleotides align to TRBD1. In germline, CDR1 is MNHEY, CDR2 SVGAGI. This CDR3 region has 16 residues. The V and J ends lost 0 bases and 2 bases, in that order; junction bases with no gene match: 5. The CDR3 DNA sequence: TGTGCCAGCAGTTACTCCTTGGGACAGGCAAACTATGGCTACACCTTC. The encoded protein is CASSYSLGQANYGYTF.